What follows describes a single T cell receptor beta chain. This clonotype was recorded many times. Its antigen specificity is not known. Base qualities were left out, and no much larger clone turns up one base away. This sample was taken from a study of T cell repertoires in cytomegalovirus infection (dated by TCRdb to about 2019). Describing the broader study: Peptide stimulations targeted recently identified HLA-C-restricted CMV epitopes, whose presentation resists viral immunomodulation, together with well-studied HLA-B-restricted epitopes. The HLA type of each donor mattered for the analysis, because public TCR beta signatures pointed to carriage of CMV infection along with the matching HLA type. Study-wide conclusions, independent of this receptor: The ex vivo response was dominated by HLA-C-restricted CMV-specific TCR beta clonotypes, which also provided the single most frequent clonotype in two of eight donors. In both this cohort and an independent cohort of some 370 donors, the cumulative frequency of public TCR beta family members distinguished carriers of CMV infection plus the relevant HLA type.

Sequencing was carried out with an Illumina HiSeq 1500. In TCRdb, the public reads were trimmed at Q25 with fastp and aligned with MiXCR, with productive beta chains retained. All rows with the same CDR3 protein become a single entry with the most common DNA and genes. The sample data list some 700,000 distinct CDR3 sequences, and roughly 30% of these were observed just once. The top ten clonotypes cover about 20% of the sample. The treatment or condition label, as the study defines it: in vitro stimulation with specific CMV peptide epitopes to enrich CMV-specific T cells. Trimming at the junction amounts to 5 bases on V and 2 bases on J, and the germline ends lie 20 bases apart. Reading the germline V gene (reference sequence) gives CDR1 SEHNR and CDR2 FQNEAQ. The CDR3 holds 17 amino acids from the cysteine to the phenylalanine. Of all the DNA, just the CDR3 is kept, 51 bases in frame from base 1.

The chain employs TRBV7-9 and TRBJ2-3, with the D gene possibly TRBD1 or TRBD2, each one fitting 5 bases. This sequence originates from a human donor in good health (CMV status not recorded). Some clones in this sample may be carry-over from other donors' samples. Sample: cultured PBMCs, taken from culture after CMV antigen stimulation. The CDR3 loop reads CASSPVLGERVTDTQYF. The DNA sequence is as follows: TGTGCCAGCAGCCCGGTTCTGGGGGAGAGGGTCACAGATACGCAGTATTTT. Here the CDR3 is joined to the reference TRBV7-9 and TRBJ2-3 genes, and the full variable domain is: DTGVSQNPRHKITKRGQNVTFRCDPISEHNRLYWYRQTLGQGPEFLTYFQNEAQLEKSRLLSDRFSAERPKGSFSTLEIQRTEQGDSAMYLCASSPVLGERVTDTQYFGPGTRLTVL.